The 21 T cell receptor beta chains in this list originate from one sample, sequenced in a study of cytomegalovirus exposure and HLA in healthy donors. Using immunoSEQ multiplex PCR, the repertoire was profiled, and TCRdb retains in-frame clones only, with some absent. In the table there are roughly 65,000 clones, approximately 92% of which are singletons. The source material was PBMCs. These receptors all stem from a man between 18 and 35 years old in good health and CMV-seropositive.

The chain joins TRBV25-1 to TRBJ1-1; D uncertain. Deletions cut 4 bases from V and 1 base from J, with 7 bases between. Germline loops: CDR1 MGHDK, CDR2 SYGVNS. There are 13 residues in the CDR3. In DNA, the CDR3 is TGTGCCAGCAGTGTCAAGCAGAACACTGAAGCTTTCTTT. Its translation is CASSVKQNTEAFF.

The chain joins TRBV27 to TRBJ2-1, with TRBD2 matching 8 bases. CDR3 length equals 16 residues. Trimming removed 2 bases from V and 3 bases from J; junction bases left unmatched: 6. Germline V gene data show CDR1 as MNHEY and CDR2 as SMNVEV (reference sequence). CDR3 DNA: TGTGCCAGCAGTTTAGGGGCCGGGGGGGGCTACAATGAGCAGTTCTTC. As protein: CASSLGAGGGYNEQFF.

This clone has just one count. This chain links TRBV10-3 with TRBJ2-3; 8 bases map to TRBD2. Germline CDR1 ENHRY, CDR2 SYGVKD. This CDR3 is built from 15 residues. The V gene end was trimmed by 0 bases and the J gene end by 7 bases; junction bases not matched to a gene: 6. The CDR3 bases are TGTGCCATCAGTGAGTCGGGGCGGGAGGTAAATACGCAGTATTTT. Translated: CAISESGREVNTQYF.

The rearrangement uses TRBV11-2 and TRBJ1-1; D ambiguous. The V end was cut by 4 bases, the J end by 8 bases, with 5 bases between. Germline-derived CDR1 and CDR2 are SGHAT and FQNNGV. This CDR3 region has 10 residues. CDR3 nucleotide sequence: TGTGCCAGCAGCTCCATGGAAGCTTTCTTT. Translation gives CASSSMEAFF.

This clone was detected only a few times. V gene TRBV2 combines with J gene TRBJ1-2; TRBD1 is a possible D gene (6 bases). There are 14 residues in the CDR3. Between the trimmed V and J ends, which lost 2 bases and 7 bases, there was a span of 14 bases. CDR1 and CDR2 from the germline V gene are SNHLY and FYNNEI. The CDR3 bases are TGTGCCAGCAGTGAACCGAAACAGGGAACTGGCTACACCTTC. It specifies CASSEPKQGTGYTF.

This chain uses TRBV5-6 with TRBJ1-1; TRBD1 aligns across 7 bases. The CDR3 has 16 amino acids. The germline CDR1 and CDR2 sequences are SGHDT and YYEEEE. V dropped 2 bases and J dropped 5; count of bases not matched to a gene: 12. CDR3 residues: CASSFNLRGRGTEAFF. CDR3 nucleotides: TGTGCCAGCAGCTTTAATTTAAGGGGGCGAGGGACTGAAGCTTTCTTT.

Written as DNA, the CDR3 is TGTGCCAGCAGTTTAGAAGGACAGGGTTTTATCTATGGCTACACCTTC. Encoded protein: CASSLEGQGFIYGYTF. This sequence joins TRBV27 and TRBJ1-2; 8 bases are a match to TRBD1. Looked up from germline, CDR1 is MNHEY and CDR2 is SMNVEV (reference sequence). Trimming took 2 bases from V and 4 from J; bases not matched to a gene: 9. This CDR3 region has 16 residues.

J is TRBJ1-5 and V is TRBV28; perhaps TRBD1 as D (5 bases). This CDR3 comprises 17 residues. V was clipped by 3 bases and J by 0 bases, with 15 bases between them. Looked up from germline, CDR1 is MDHEN and CDR2 is SYDVKM. CDR3 in amino acids: CASSFFRVPNSNQPQHF. The CDR3 coding sequence is TGTGCCAGCAGTTTTTTCAGGGTTCCGAATAGCAATCAGCCCCAGCATTTT.

The J gene is TRBJ1-1, the V gene TRBV11-2; 9 bases line up with TRBD1. The germline CDR1 and CDR2 sequences are SGHAT and FQNNGV. This CDR3 has 14 residues. Losses at the gene ends were 8 bases for V and 8 bases for J; bases not matched to a gene: 12. CDR3 amino acids: CASQLGTGWVEAFF. CDR3 in DNA: TGTGCCAGCCAACTAGGGACAGGGTGGGTGGAAGCTTTCTTT.

This chain links TRBV19 with TRBJ2-3; D perhaps matches TRBD1 (8 bases). Germline CDR1 LNHDA, CDR2 SQIVND (reference sequence). V lost 5 bases to trimming and J lost 3 bases, with 21 bases between them. The CDR3 runs to 17 residues. CDR3: CASSLQQGVGGTDTQYF. The DNA of the CDR3 is TGTGCCAGTAGTCTCCAACAGGGGGTCGGGGGGACAGATACGCAGTATTTT.

CDR3 coding DNA: TGTGCCAGCAGCGGAAATGGACAGGGAAGAGGTTTCTTT. The encoded protein is CASSGNGQGRGFF. The chain joins TRBV2 to TRBJ1-1; 8 nucleotides match TRBD1. V dropped 6 bases and J dropped 13; count of bases not matched to a gene: 13. Germline values: CDR1 SNHLY, CDR2 FYNNEI. The CDR3 has 13 residues.

V usage is TRBV27 and J usage is TRBJ2-1; TRBD2 matches 9 bases. The V segment lost 5 bases and the J segment 6 bases; nucleotides outside the gene matches: 11. Per germline, CDR1 MNHEY and CDR2 SMNVEV (reference sequence). The CDR3 loop spans 16 amino acids. The CDR3 loop is CASSTEPGLALNEQFF. The DNA of the CDR3 is TGTGCCAGCAGTACAGAGCCGGGACTAGCTCTCAATGAGCAGTTCTTC.

This chain links TRBV5-5 with TRBJ2-7; 8 bases are a match to TRBD1. V was pared by 4 bases and J by 5 bases, with 5 bases of the junction left unmatched. There are 13 residues in the CDR3. The germline gives CDR1 SGHKS, CDR2 YYEKEE (reference sequence). The CDR3: CASSPRGQHEQYF. As DNA, the CDR3 is TGTGCCAGCAGCCCCAGGGGGCAACACGAGCAGTACTTC.

The rearrangement joins TRBV19 to TRBJ2-5, with D possibly matching TRBD2 (6 bases). V shed 9 bases and J shed 6 bases, with 17 bases lying between them. This CDR3 has 13 amino acids. Germline V gene lookup returns CDR1 LNHDA and CDR2 SQIVND (reference sequence). CDR3 in amino acids: CASRVGGMQTQYF. DNA of the CDR3: TGTGCCAGCCGGGTCGGAGGGATGCAGACCCAGTACTTC.

This clone was found once. For the CDR3, the DNA is TGTGCCTGGATCCACCCCGGGGGCACTGAAGCTTTCTTT. Protein product: CAWIHPGGTEAFF. The chain is built from TRBV30 and TRBJ1-1; the D gene is possibly TRBD1 (5 bases). Looked up from germline, CDR1 is GTSNPN and CDR2 is SVGIG (reference sequence). V shed 4 bases and J shed 4 bases, with 13 bases lying between them. CDR3 length: 13 residues.

The chain couples TRBV19 to TRBJ2-1, with 10 nucleotides matching TRBD2. The CDR3 is 16 amino acids. V was pared by 6 bases and J by 6 bases, with 11 bases of the junction left unmatched. Germline CDR1 and CDR2: LNHDA and SQIVND (reference sequence). CDR3 bases: TGTGCCAGTAGCCCCCGACTAGCGGGTCTTGGCAATGAGCAGTTCTTC. This encodes CASSPRLAGLGNEQFF.

The rearrangement uses TRBV28 and TRBJ2-3, with D possibly being TRBD2 (6 bases). Germline CDR1 is MDHEN and CDR2 is SYDVKM. This CDR3 has 13 residues. Trimming cost V 7 bases and J 4 bases, with 12 bases left between them. CDR3 amino acids: CASTPGVADTQYF. CDR3 sequence (DNA): TGTGCCAGCACCCCGGGGGTCGCAGATACGCAGTATTTT. Full variable domain (remainder filled in from reference TRBV28 and TRBJ2-3): DVKVTQSSRYLVKRTGEKVFLECVQDMDHENMFWYRQDPGLGLRLIYFSYDVKMKEKGDIPEGYSVSREKKERFSLILESASTNQTSMYLCASTPGVADTQYFGPGTRLTVL.

J is TRBJ2-2 and V is TRBV11-2; 8 nucleotides line up with TRBD1. This CDR3 contains 15 residues. The V gene end was trimmed by 5 bases and the J gene end by 7 bases; junction bases not matched to a gene: 9. Per the germline V gene, CDR1 is SGHAT and CDR2 is FQNNGV. This chain's CDR3 is CASSPLQGDVGELFF. The CDR3 DNA reads TGTGCCAGCAGCCCTTTACAGGGGGATGTCGGGGAGCTGTTTTTT.

The chain combines TRBV5-1 with TRBJ2-1, with 7 bases fitting TRBD1. The CDR3 sequence is 15 residues long. V lost 4 bases and J lost 7; bases outside the gene matches: 11. Germline V gene sequence: CDR1 SGHRS, CDR2 YFSETQ. As DNA, the CDR3 is TGCGCCAGCAGCCCAAGCTTGACAGGGAAGAATGAGCAGTTCTTC. It codes for CASSPSLTGKNEQFF. Filled out from reference TRBV5-1 and TRBJ2-1, the complete variable domain reads KAGVTQTPRYLIKTRGQQVTLSCSPISGHRSVSWYQQTPGQGLQFLFEYFSETQRNKGNFPGRFSGRQFSNSRSEMNVSTLELGDSALYLCASSPSLTGKNEQFFGPGTRLTVL.

The gene calls are TRBV27 and TRBJ1-4; TRBD1 aligns across 8 bases. Germline CDR1 and CDR2: MNHEY and SMNVEV (reference sequence). V shed 6 bases and J 6 bases; nucleotides not matched to a gene: 12. This CDR3 spans 16 amino acids. The chain's CDR3 is CASRGIGRGRYEKLFF. CDR3 nucleotide sequence: TGTGCCAGCAGGGGAATCGGCAGGGGGCGCTATGAAAAACTGTTTTTT.

This chain connects TRBV5-1 to TRBJ2-1; a weak D match, TRBD1 (6 bases). The CDR3 covers 16 residues. The V end lost 4 bases, the J end lost 0 bases, and 14 bases lay between the germline ends. Germline-derived CDR1 and CDR2 are SGHRS and YFSETQ. As DNA, the CDR3 is TGCGCCAGCAGCCGCCCGGGACATAGCTCCTACAATGAGCAGTTCTTC. Residues: CASSRPGHSSYNEQFF.